The sequence of this T cell receptor (beta chain) was determined in a study of CD8+ T cells in alopecia areata. Sequencing used cDNA as its template, made by extracting RNA and reverse transcribing it. Using immunoSEQ multiplex PCR, the repertoire was profiled, and TCRdb retains in-frame clones only, with some absent. Of some 180,000 clones listed, roughly half are singletons. The CDR3 runs to 14 residues. The V end was cut by 2 bases, the J end by 14 bases, with 19 bases between. Germline assignment: CDR1 GTSNPN and CDR2 SVGIG (reference sequence). Treatment defined: oral pan-JAK inhibitor, 5-10 mg twice daily. On this clone: Its antigen remains unknown.

Regarding the study as a whole: Having one nonresponder leaves uncertain how baseline CD8+ expansion relates to response. Higher clonality than in normal scalp was seen in lesional scalp, especially alopecia totalis/universalis. Scalp clonality decreased significantly with tofacitinib, and so did expanded CD8+ clones among the top 100.

This TCR was sampled from a human donor with alopecia areata. Sequencing used CD8+ T cells sorted from blood, obtained at approximately week 51, from a patient treated with tofacitinib. The chain has TRBV30 and TRBJ1-6, with D maybe TRBD1 (6 bases). CDR3 amino acids: CAWSPPEGGWTLHF. In DNA form, the CDR3 reads TGTGCCTGGAGTCCCCCTGAGGGGGGGTGGACCCTCCACTTT.